This T cell receptor (beta chain) was captured by sequencing in a study of T cell changes during pregnancy in multiple sclerosis. Assay: immunoSEQ multiplex PCR; the TCRdb copy retains only in-frame clones and omits some. This sample has about 92,000 clones; 85% to 95% occur once, and the top ten carry less than 2.5%. The CDR3 runs 16 residues. Germline V gene lookup returns CDR1 SGHTA and CDR2 FQGNSA. Trimming cost V 10 bases and J 1 base; bases outside gene matches: 13. The sequence was collected from a female donor with multiple sclerosis, enrolled in a pregnancy study. The starting material was peripheral blood, obtained in the third trimester of pregnancy. This chain joins TRBV7-2 and TRBJ2-1; 7 bases are shared with TRBD2. In nucleotides, the CDR3 is TGTGCCACTCAGACCGAGCGGGACCCATCCTACAATGAGCAGTTCTTC. The encoded protein is CATQTERDPSYNEQFF.